The T cell receptor beta chain under discussion was sequenced for a study of shared clonotypes between healthy human individuals. Study-wide background: Per-donor plates numbered three CD4 naive, three CD4 memory, two CD8 naive and one CD8 memory. Study-wide points: Owing to a small donor count, the genetic and exposure-history diversity represented was limited.

This clone was seen only once. Its target is not known. Generated by immunoSEQ multiplex PCR, the TCRdb table keeps only in-frame clones and is missing some. Here the sample spans a few hundred thousand clones, approximately 96% being singletons. CDR1 MDHEN and CDR2 SYDVKM come from the germline V gene. V lost 5 bases and J lost 0, with 11 bases in between. The CDR3 runs to 15 residues. V is TRBV28 and J is TRBJ1-5; D gene uncertain. The TCR comes from a man aged 30 to 39 in good health. The source material was memory CD8+ T cells sorted from blood. Subset meaning: CD45RO+ cells pooled with CCR7-negative TemRA cells. CDR3 nucleotides: TGTGCCAGCAGTACTGATCAGTATAGCAATCAGCCCCAGCATTTT. Its protein is CASSTDQYSNQPQHF.